The rows below give T cell receptor beta chains drawn from one sample of a study of CD4+ T cells in melanoma. Data came from immunoSEQ multiplex PCR; TCRdb stores just in-frame clones and leaves some out. The data hold around 100,000 clones, with about 92% observed a single time. The sequenced sample was peripheral blood. The receptors originated from a human donor with melanoma. The CDR3 runs from the conserved cysteine through the conserved F or W. The D gene is left open where the match is weak. Size is stated for part of the rows, as once, few or many counts, or as a class when the clone is expanded.

TRBJ2-7,.,.,TRBV28,TGTGCCAGCAGCCGAAGCTGGCGGGGCCCGGGGGAAGTCTACGAGCAGTACTTC,CASSRSWRGPGEVYEQYF
TRBJ2-2,.,.,TRBV7-3,TGTGCCAGCAGCCCTGGGGGGAGAAAGAACACCGGGGAGCTGTTTTTT,CASSPGGRKNTGELFF
TRBJ2-1,TRBD2,.,TRBV5-1,TGCGCCAGCAGCCCACAAGCGGGAGCCTACAATGAGCAGTTCTTC,CASSPQAGAYNEQFF
TRBJ2-5,.,.,TRBV5-6,TGTGCCAGCAGCTTGATCGGCTCCCAAGAGACCCAGTACTTC,CASSLIGSQETQYF
TRBJ2-5,TRBD1,.,TRBV28,TGTGCCAGCAGTTTTACAGGGGCGCAAGAGACCCAGTACTTC,CASSFTGAQETQYF
TRBJ1-1,TRBD1,.,TRBV4-1,TGCGCCAGCAGCCTTCGGGACAGGGAGAACACTGAAGCTTTCTTT,CASSLRDRENTEAFF
TRBJ2-5,.,.,TRBV11-3,TGTGCCAGCAGCGGGGGGAACCAAGAGACCCAGTACTTC,CASSGGNQETQYF
TRBJ2-3,TRBD2,.,TRBV18,TGTGCCAGCTCTCACGCGGGGGGTCGCACAGATACGCAGTATTTT,CASSHAGGRTDTQYF
TRBJ1-5,TRBD1,.,TRBV28,TGTGCCAGCAGTGGTAGACAGGGGGGAATCATTCAGCCCCAGCATTTT,CASSGRQGGIIQPQHF
TRBJ1-5,.,.,TRBV10-3,TGTGCCATCAGGCCGGGCTTAGGAAGCAATCAGCCCCAGCATTTT,CAIRPGLGSNQPQHF
TRBJ1-1,.,.,TRBV11-3,TGTGCCAGCAGCCCGGGGGCGGGGAACACTGAAGCTTTCTTT,CASSPGAGNTEAFF
TRBJ2-5,TRBD1,.,TRBV30,TGTGCCTGGAGACAGGGGCTACTAGTCCAGTACTTC,CAWRQGLLVQYF
TRBJ2-1,.,few,TRBV4-1,TGCGCCAGCAGCCAAGGGTTACTGAGCTTGGGATATAATGAGCAGTTCTTC,CASSQGLLSLGYNEQFF
TRBJ1-1,.,.,TRBV18,TGTGCCAGCTCACCAACGAACGGGGAGAAAGCTTTCTTT,CASSPTNGEKAFF
TRBJ1-5,.,.,TRBV7-2,TGTGCCAGCAGCTTAGATCGACAGGAGAATCAGCCCCAGCATTTT,CASSLDRQENQPQHF
TRBJ1-3,TRBD1,.,TRBV5-4,TGTGCCAGCAGAAATACAGGGGGCGCCGGAAACACCATATATTTT,CASRNTGGAGNTIYF
TRBJ2-2,TRBD1,.,TRBV7-3,TGTGCCAGCAGCTCTACAGGGGGCACCGGGGAGCTGTTTTTT,CASSSTGGTGELFF
TRBJ1-2,.,.,TRBV7-9,TGTGCCAGCAGCTTACGGGACATAGATGGCTATGGCTACACCTTC,CASSLRDIDGYGYTF
TRBJ2-1,.,.,TRBV5-1,TGCGCCAGCAGCTTCCTCCCGAGCTCCTACAATGAGCAGTTCTTC,CASSFLPSSYNEQFF
TRBJ1-2,.,.,TRBV6-5,TGTGCCAGCAGTTACAAAGGTCTTAACTATGGCTACACCTTC,CASSYKGLNYGYTF
TRBJ2-3,.,.,TRBV21-1,TGTGCCAGCACCTTACTAGCGGGAGGCACAGATACGCAGTATTTT,CASTLLAGGTDTQYF
TRBJ2-6,.,.,TRBV7-6,TGTGCCAGCAGCTGGCCACGGGACCTCCTGCCTTCTGGGGCCAACGTCCTGACTTTC,CASSWPRDLLPSGANVLTF
TRBJ2-5,.,.,TRBV5-5,TGTGCCAGCAGCTTGAGTCCCCAGCTGGAGAAAGAGACCCAGTACTTC,CASSLSPQLEKETQYF
TRBJ1-1,.,.,TRBV6-1,TGTGCCAGCAGTGAATGGTACGGGCAGTCTAACATGAACACTGAAGCTTTCTTT,CASSEWYGQSNMNTEAFF
TRBJ2-3,TRBD1,.,TRBV10-3,TGTGCCATCAGTGCAGGGCAGGGGGGCACAGATACGCAGTATTTT,CAISAGQGGTDTQYF
TRBJ1-1,TRBD1,.,TRBV6-6,TGTGCCAGCAGTTCCGGGACAGGGTCGGTCGCTTTCTTT,CASSSGTGSVAFF
TRBJ2-1,.,.,TRBV9,TGTGCCAGCGTCAAGGGGGTTAGCGGTTACAATGAGCAGTTCTTC,CASVKGVSGYNEQFF
TRBJ2-1,TRBD2,.,TRBV15,TGTGCCACCAGCGCCCGGGACTATTACAATGAGCAGTTCTTC,CATSARDYYNEQFF